These T cell receptor beta chains were read from a single sample in a study of cytomegalovirus exposure and HLA in healthy donors. Method: immunoSEQ multiplex PCR; TCRdb's copy keeps in-frame clones and lacks some. This sample has roughly 250,000 clones; approximately 85% occur once, and the top ten carry 2% to 2.5%. Sequenced sample: PBMCs. The receptors stem from a woman between 40 and 55 years old in good health and CMV-seropositive. Each CDR3 is given with its conserved first and last residue. The order of the fields is V gene, clone size, CDR3 length, J gene, D gene, CDR3 DNA, CDR3 protein. A D gene is named only where the DNA matches it firmly. Expanded clones get a size class; other rows say once, few or many, or leave the size out.

TRBV10-3	-	12	TRBJ2-7	-	TGTGCCATCAGTGGCTGGCGGAACGAGCAGTACTTC	CAISGWRNEQYF
TRBV5-6	-	14	TRBJ2-1	-	TGTGCCAGCAGCCTGGAATGGTTAGGGGATGAGCAGTTCTTC	CASSLEWLGDEQFF
TRBV5-4	-	14	TRBJ2-3	TRBD1	TGTGCCAGCAGCCTAACTGACAGGGCAGATACGCAGTATTTT	CASSLTDRADTQYF
TRBV2	-	12	TRBJ2-1	-	TGTGCCAGCAGCGATGACTCCCTACGGGAGTTCTTC	CASSDDSLREFF
TRBV4-3	-	22	TRBJ2-1	TRBD2	TGCGCCAGCAGCCAAGATCCCCGTGGACTAGCGGGAGGCCCCGTTTCCTACAATGAGCAGTTCTTC	CASSQDPRGLAGGPVSYNEQFF
TRBV9	few	19	TRBJ2-4	-	TGTGCCAGCAGCGTAGGTCCGGTCGATCATGTCCTAGGATCACACATTCAGTACTTC	CASSVGPVDHVLGSHIQYF
TRBV5-4	-	12	TRBJ2-5	-	TGTGCCAGCAGCTTGGACACAGGGACCCAGTACTTC	CASSLDTGTQYF
TRBV28	-	13	TRBJ2-7	TRBD2	TGTGCCAGCAGTTCTAGCGGGATTTGGGAGCAGTACTTC	CASSSSGIWEQYF
TRBV19	-	15	TRBJ1-2	TRBD1	TGTGCCAGTAGTACCTCCGGGACAGGGGTCTATGGCTACACCTTC	CASSTSGTGVYGYTF
TRBV7-6	-	11	TRBJ2-5	-	TGTGCCAGCAGCCCCCTGGAGACCCAGTACTTC	CASSPLETQYF
TRBV5-1	-	14	TRBJ2-7	-	TGCGCCAGCAGCTTGGAGTTCGCAGCCTACGAGCAGTACTTC	CASSLEFAAYEQYF
TRBV7-2	-	15	TRBJ2-2	-	TGTGCCAGCAGCCTGATGGGGAGCCTAACCGGGGAGCTGTTTTTT	CASSLMGSLTGELFF
TRBV9	-	16	TRBJ2-3	TRBD1	TGTGCCAGCAGCCCAGGGGACAGGGGGCGCGCAGATACGCAGTATTTT	CASSPGDRGRADTQYF
TRBV9	-	16	TRBJ2-1	TRBD2	TGTGCCAGCAGCGCCAGACTAGCGGGAGGTTACAATGAGCAGTTCTTC	CASSARLAGGYNEQFF
TRBV5-6	-	15	TRBJ2-1	-	TGTGCCAGCAGCCTTCCAGGGGTCCCCTACAATGAGCAGTTCTTC	CASSLPGVPYNEQFF
TRBV19	-	14	TRBJ2-7	-	TGTGCCAGTAGTGTAACGGGACACTCCTACGAGCAGTACTTC	CASSVTGHSYEQYF
TRBV7-9	-	17	TRBJ2-2	-	TGTGCCAGCAGCCCCCAGTCCGGGTCCTCGAACACCGGGGAGCTGTTTTTT	CASSPQSGSSNTGELFF
TRBV2	-	12	TRBJ1-4	-	TGTGCCAGCAGGCTGGAGGTCGGTTTGGTGTTTTTT	CASRLEVGLVFF
TRBV11-2	-	17	TRBJ2-5	TRBD2	TGTGCCAGCAGCTTAGTAATAGCGGGGCTAAGCAAAGAGACCCAGTACTTC	CASSLVIAGLSKETQYF
TRBV4-3	-	17	TRBJ2-3	TRBD2	TGCGCCAGCAGCCAAGAGACTAGCGGGAGGGGCACAGATACGCAGTATTTT	CASSQETSGRGTDTQYF